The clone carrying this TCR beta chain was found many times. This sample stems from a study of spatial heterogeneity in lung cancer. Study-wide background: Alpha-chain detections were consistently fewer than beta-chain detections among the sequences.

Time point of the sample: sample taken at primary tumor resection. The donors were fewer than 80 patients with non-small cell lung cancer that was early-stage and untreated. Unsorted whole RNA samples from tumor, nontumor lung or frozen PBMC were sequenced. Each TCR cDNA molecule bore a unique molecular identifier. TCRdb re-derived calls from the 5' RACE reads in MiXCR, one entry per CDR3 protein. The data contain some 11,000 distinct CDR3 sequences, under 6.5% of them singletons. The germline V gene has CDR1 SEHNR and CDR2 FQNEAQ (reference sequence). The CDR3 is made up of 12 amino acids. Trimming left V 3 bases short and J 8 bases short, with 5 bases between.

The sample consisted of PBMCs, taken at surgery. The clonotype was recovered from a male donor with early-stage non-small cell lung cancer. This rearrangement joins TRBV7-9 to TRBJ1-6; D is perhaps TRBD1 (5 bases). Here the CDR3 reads CASSLGDSPLHF. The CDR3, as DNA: TGTGCCAGCAGCTTGGGGGATTCACCCCTCCACTTT. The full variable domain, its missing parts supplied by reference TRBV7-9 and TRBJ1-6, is DTGVSQNPRHKITKRGQNVTFRCDPISEHNRLYWYRQTLGQGPEFLTYFQNEAQLEKSRLLSDRFSAERPKGSFSTLEIQRTEQGDSAMYLCASSLGDSPLHFGNGTRLTVT.